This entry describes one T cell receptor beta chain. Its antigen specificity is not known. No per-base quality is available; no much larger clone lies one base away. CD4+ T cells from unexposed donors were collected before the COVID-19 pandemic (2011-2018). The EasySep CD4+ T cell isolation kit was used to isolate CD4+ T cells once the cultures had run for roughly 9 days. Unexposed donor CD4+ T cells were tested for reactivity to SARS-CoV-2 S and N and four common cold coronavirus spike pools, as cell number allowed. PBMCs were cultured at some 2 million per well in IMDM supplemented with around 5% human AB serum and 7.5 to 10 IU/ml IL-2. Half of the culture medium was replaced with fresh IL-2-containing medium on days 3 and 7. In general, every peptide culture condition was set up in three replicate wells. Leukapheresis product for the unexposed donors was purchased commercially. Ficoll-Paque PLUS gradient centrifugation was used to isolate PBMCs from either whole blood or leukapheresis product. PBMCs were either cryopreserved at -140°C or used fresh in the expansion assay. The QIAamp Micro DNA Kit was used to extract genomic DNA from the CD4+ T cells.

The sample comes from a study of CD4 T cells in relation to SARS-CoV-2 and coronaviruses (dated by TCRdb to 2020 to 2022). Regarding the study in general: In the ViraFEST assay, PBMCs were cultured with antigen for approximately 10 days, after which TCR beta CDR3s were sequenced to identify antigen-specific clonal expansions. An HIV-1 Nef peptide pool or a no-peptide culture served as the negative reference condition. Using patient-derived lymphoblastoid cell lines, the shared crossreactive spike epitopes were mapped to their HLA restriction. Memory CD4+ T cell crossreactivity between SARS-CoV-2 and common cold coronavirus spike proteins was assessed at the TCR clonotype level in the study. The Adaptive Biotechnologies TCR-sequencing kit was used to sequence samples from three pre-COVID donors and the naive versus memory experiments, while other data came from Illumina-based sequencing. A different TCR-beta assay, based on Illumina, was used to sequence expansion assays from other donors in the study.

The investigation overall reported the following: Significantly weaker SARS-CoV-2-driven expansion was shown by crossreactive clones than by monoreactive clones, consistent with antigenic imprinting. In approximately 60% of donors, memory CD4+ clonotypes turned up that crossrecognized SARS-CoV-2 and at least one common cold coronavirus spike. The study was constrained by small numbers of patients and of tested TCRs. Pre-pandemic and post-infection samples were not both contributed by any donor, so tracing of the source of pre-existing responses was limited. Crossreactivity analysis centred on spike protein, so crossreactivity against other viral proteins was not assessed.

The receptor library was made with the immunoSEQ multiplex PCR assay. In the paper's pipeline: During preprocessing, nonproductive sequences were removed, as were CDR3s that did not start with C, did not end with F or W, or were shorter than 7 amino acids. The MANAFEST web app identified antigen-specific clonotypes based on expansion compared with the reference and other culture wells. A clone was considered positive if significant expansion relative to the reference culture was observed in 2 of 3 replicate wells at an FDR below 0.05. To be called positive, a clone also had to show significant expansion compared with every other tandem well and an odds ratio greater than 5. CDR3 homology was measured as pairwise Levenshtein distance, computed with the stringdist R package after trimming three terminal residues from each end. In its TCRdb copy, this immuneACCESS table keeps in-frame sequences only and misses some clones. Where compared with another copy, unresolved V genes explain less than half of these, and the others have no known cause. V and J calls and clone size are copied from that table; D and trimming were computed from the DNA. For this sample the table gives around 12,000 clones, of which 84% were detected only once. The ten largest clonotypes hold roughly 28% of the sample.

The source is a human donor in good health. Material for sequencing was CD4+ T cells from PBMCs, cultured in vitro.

The encoded CDR3 is CASSQPGSSYNEQFF. The DNA sequence is given as TGTGCCAGCAGCCAACCGGGGTCTTCCTACAATGAGCAGTTCTTC. The sequence links TRBV7-9 to TRBJ2-1; the D gene is perhaps TRBD2, from 5 matching bases. The germline V gene (reference sequence) supplies CDR1 SEHNR and CDR2 FQNEAQ. The CDR3 numbers 15 residues from cysteine through phenylalanine. Only CDR3 DNA remains: 45 bases, in frame from the first base. V was cut back by 5 bases and J by 1 base, leaving a gap of 12 bases between them.